This T cell receptor (beta chain) is drawn from a study of Graves' ophthalmopathy and Graves' hyperthyroidism. Study conclusions and caveats: Ophthalmopathy progression predictions by the model showed 72.22% specificity and approximately 69% sensitivity.

As for this clonotype: Its antigen is not known.

TCR beta CDR3 amplification used RNA transcripts. HTBI-primed RT-PCR formed the first round, and a multiplex PCR formed the second. TCRdb re-derived calls from the multiplex PCR reads in MiXCR, one entry per CDR3 protein. The sample lists about 740,000 distinct CDR3 sequences; 35% to 50% were seen once. V lost 2 bases to trimming and J lost 1 base; unmatched junction nucleotides: 9. CDR1 is SGHAT, CDR2 FQDESV, per germline (reference sequence). This CDR3 region has 19 residues. Patients were excluded if they had other autoimmune diseases or uncontrolled infections, and likewise if pregnancy or lactation applied. Clinicians made diagnoses from clinical symptoms, serum thyroxine, TRAb, thyroid ultrasound and orbital computed tomography. The starting material, about 9.9 ml of fresh peripheral blood, provided the PBMCs.

Input material: peripheral blood. The rearrangement joins TRBV11-1 to TRBJ2-6; 9 bases match TRBD1. The receptor was isolated from an adult man with Graves' ophthalmopathy. The CDR3: CASSLKETGGVSGANVLTF. The CDR3 DNA reads as TGTGCCAGCAGCTTAAAGGAGACAGGGGGTGTTTCTGGGGCCAACGTCCTGACTTTC.